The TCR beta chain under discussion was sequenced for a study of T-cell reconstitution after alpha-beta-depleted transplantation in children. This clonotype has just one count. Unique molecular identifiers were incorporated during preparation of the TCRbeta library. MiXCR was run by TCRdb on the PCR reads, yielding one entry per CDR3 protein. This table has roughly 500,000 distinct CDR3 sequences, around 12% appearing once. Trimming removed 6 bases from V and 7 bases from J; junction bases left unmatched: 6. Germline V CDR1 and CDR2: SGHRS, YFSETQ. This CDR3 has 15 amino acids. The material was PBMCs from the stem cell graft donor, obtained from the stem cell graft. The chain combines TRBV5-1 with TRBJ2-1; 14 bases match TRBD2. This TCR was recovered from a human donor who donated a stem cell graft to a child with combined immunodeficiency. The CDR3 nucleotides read TGCGCCAGCATCGAGACTAGCGGGGGGGCGAATGAGCAGTTCTTC. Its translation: CASIETSGGANEQFF.